A selection of T cell receptor beta chains follows, all from one sample in a study of shared clonotypes between healthy human individuals. TCRdb keeps only in-frame clones here, not all; method: immunoSEQ multiplex PCR. The top ten hold 0.14% of the sample, which has about 2,500,000 clones, just over 90% seen once. The sample consisted of naive CD4+ T cells sorted from blood. These receptors all come from a man aged 18 to 29 in good health. The CDR3 runs from the conserved cysteine through the conserved F or W. Each record gives: D gene, V gene, clone size, J gene, CDR3 protein, CDR3 DNA. The D gene is left open where the match is weak. Clone size appears in some rows only: once, few, many, or a class for an expanded clone.

.,TRBV6-5,.,TRBJ2-7,CASRRGNHEQYF,TGTGCCAGCAGACGCGGCAATCACGAGCAGTACTTC
.,TRBV5-1,.,TRBJ2-1,CASARASSYNEQFF,TGCGCCAGCGCCCGGGCAAGCTCCTACAATGAGCAGTTCTTC
.,TRBV27,few,TRBJ2-3,CASSLGGLSTDTQYF,TGTGCCAGCAGTTTAGGGGGCCTTAGCACAGATACGCAGTATTTT
.,TRBV10-3,.,TRBJ1-4,CAISESKEKLFF,TGTGCCATCAGTGAGTCGAAAGAAAAACTGTTTTTT
TRBD1,TRBV18,.,TRBJ2-1,CASSPPHRGNEQFF,TGTGCCAGCTCACCACCGCACAGGGGCAATGAGCAGTTCTTC
TRBD2,TRBV11-2,.,TRBJ2-1,CASSLSSLAGVTNEQFF,TGTGCCAGCAGCCTGTCCTCCCTAGCGGGAGTTACCAATGAGCAGTTCTTC
.,TRBV25-1,few,TRBJ1-1,CASSSTGNTEAFF,TGTGCCAGCAGTTCGACAGGGAACACTGAAGCTTTCTTT
.,TRBV4-3,.,TRBJ1-2,CASSQDPGRLEGYTF,TGCGCCAGCAGCCAAGATCCCGGCAGGCTCGAGGGCTACACCTTC
.,TRBV28,.,TRBJ2-3,CASSGAEGRDTQYF,TGTGCCTCATCCGGGGCAGAAGGGCGGGATACGCAGTATTTT
TRBD2,TRBV9,.,TRBJ2-5,CASSVGLADQETQYF,TGTGCCAGCAGCGTCGGACTAGCGGACCAAGAGACCCAGTACTTC
TRBD1,TRBV2,.,TRBJ2-5,CASSDDRASETQYF,TGTGCCAGCAGTGATGACAGGGCCTCGGAGACCCAGTACTTC
TRBD1,TRBV5-1,.,TRBJ2-7,CASSPTGGGFEQYF,TGCGCCAGCAGCCCGACAGGGGGCGGATTCGAGCAGTACTTC
.,TRBV30,.,TRBJ1-4,CAWSVRERGFVEKLFF,TGTGCCTGGAGTGTACGGGAGAGGGGCTTTGTTGAAAAACTGTTTTTT
.,TRBV6-5,.,TRBJ1-1,CASSYRPGELARAFF,TGTGCCAGCAGTTACCGTCCAGGGGAGCTCGCCCGTGCTTTCTTT